The 6 T cell receptor beta chains below all came from one sample that was sequenced in a study of blood T cell repertoires in COVID-19. Measured with immunoSEQ multiplex PCR; TCRdb has only the in-frame clones, and not every one. The sample yields about 98,000 clones, approximately 81% seen once. The sample taken for sequencing was peripheral blood. The receptors stem from a man aged 60-69 years with acute or convalescent COVID-19.

V and J are TRBV7-9 and TRBJ1-5; 7 bases are a match to TRBD1. The trim removed 2 bases at V and 6 bases at J, leaving 1 base unmatched. CDR3 length equals 13 residues. Germline CDR1 SEHNR, CDR2 FQNEAQ (reference sequence). The CDR3 DNA is TGTGCCAGCAGCTTAAACAGGGGTCAGCCCCAGCATTTT. Translation gives CASSLNRGQPQHF.

The chain couples TRBV6-1 to TRBJ2-7, with D unclear. Trimming cost V 3 bases and J 0 bases, with 6 bases left between them. CDR3 size: 13 residues. Germline-derived CDR1 and CDR2 are MNHNS and SASEGT. CDR3 DNA sequence: TGTGCCAGCAGTGAGCCTATCTCCTACGAGCAGTACGTC. It codes for CASSEPISYEQYV.

This chain links TRBV19 with TRBJ1-1, with D possibly being TRBD1 (5 bases). Germline V CDR1 and CDR2: LNHDA, SQIVND (reference sequence). The germline V and J ends were trimmed by 5 bases and 5 bases, with 9 bases remaining between them. The CDR3 covers 12 residues. In DNA form, the CDR3 reads TGTGCCAGTAGTCGGGGGGAGACTGAAGCTTTCTTT. It is translated as CASSRGETEAFF.

This chain joins TRBV27 and TRBJ1-6; D not certain. The CDR3 is made up of 16 amino acids. V lost 2 bases and J lost 7, with 15 bases in between. The germline V gene encodes CDR1 MNHEY and CDR2 SMNVEV (reference sequence). This CDR3 reads CASSLMGSRPNSPLHF. In nucleotides, the CDR3 is TGTGCCAGCAGTTTAATGGGTTCGAGGCCGAATTCACCCCTCCACTTT.

This sequence joins TRBV18 and TRBJ2-7, with a possible D match to TRBD2 (6 bases). The CDR3 sequence is 18 residues long. The germline V gene has CDR1 KGHSH and CDR2 LQKENI. The V end lost 0 bases, the J end lost 3 bases, and 21 bases lay between the germline ends. CDR3 sequence: CASSPPRGTQDILYEQYF. CDR3 in DNA: TGTGCCAGCTCACCACCTCGGGGGACCCAAGACATCCTCTACGAGCAGTACTTC.

This clone appeared once. This chain connects TRBV10-1 to TRBJ1-1; no clear D gene. The CDR3 is 15 amino acids. The germline V gene has CDR1 WNHNN and CDR2 SYGVQD (reference sequence). V was pared by 2 bases and J by 4 bases, with 14 bases between. In DNA, the CDR3 is TGCGCCAGCAGTGAGACCTCGGGAGGGATCACTGAAGCTTTCTTT. Translating it yields CASSETSGGITEAFF.